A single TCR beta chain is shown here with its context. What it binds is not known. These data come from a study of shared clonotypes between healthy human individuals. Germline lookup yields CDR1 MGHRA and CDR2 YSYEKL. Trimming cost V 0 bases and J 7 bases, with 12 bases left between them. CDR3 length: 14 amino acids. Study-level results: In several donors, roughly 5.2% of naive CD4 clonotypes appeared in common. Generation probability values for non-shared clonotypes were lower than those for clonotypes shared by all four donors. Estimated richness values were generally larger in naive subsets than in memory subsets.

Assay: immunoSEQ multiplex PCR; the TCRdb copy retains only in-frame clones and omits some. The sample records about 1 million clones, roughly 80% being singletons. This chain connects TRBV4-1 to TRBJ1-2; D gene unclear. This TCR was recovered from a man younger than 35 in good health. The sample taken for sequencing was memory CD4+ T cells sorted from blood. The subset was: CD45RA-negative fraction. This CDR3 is CASSQEIAFGGYTF. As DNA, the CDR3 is TGCGCCAGCAGCCAAGAGATAGCCTTCGGTGGCTACACCTTC.